This record concerns one T cell receptor beta chain sequence. Its antigen is unknown. The CDR3 has 12 residues. Germline CDR1 reads SGHTA; CDR2 reads FQGNSA. Trimming cost V 8 bases and J 8 bases, with 12 bases left between them. These data are taken from a study of cytomegalovirus exposure and HLA in healthy donors. Study-level information: Researchers found that roughly 77% of some 400 genotyped donors fell within the Caucasian-associated ancestry cluster.

Primers for the PCR totalled 60 Vbeta and 13 Jbeta. Profiling relied on immunoSEQ multiplex PCR, and the TCRdb table lists in-frame clones only, not all of them. The table records fewer than 200,000 clones, roughly 73% of them present only once. Study-level findings and limits: Later analysis identified a missense DCLRE1C variant that was linked to TCR beta V- and J-gene trimming.

This sequence was found in a woman aged 25-40 years in good health and CMV-seronegative. The chain has TRBV7-2 and TRBJ1-4; a weak D match, TRBD1 (6 bases). The sample taken for sequencing was PBMCs. Here the CDR3 DNA reads TGTGCCAGCCATAGAACAGGGGAAAAACTGTTTTTT. As protein: CASHRTGEKLFF.